Included here is one T cell receptor (beta chain) sequence, with context. Its antigen is as yet unknown. The data originate from a study of T cell responses to AZD1222 COVID-19 vaccine. Study results and caveats: Researchers report vaccine-associated CD4 TCRs spanning spike, with dominance at 160-218 and 743-854.

Sequencing was performed with immunoSEQ multiplex PCR; in TCRdb, only in-frame clones are kept and a portion is missing. The sample gives around 100,000 clones, approximately 91% of which show up once; about 1.5% is in the top ten. V shed 1 base and J 9 bases; nucleotides not matched to a gene: 3. There are 15 residues in the CDR3. The germline gives CDR1 LNHNV, CDR2 YYDKDF (reference sequence). The source was peripheral blood, collected on day 0 of AZD1222 vaccination. This chain uses TRBV15 with TRBJ1-6; 10 nucleotides line up with TRBD1. The sequence was collected from an adult in good health. The CDR3 sequence: CATSRGQGAGSPLHF. The CDR3 nucleotides are TGTGCCACCAGCAGAGGACAGGGGGCCGGTTCACCCCTCCACTTT. The complete variable domain, with remaining parts taken from reference TRBV15 and TRBJ1-6, reads DAMVIQNPRYQVTQFGKPVTLSCSQTLNHNVMYWYQQKSSQAPKLLFHYYDKDFNNEADTPDNFQSRRPNTSFCFLDIRSPGLGDTAMYLCATSRGQGAGSPLHFGNGTRLTVT.